This T cell receptor (beta chain) was documented in a study of blood T cells in healthy people across ages. About the research overall: Template switching picked up about one barcoded beta molecule for each two T cells. Whole-study results and caveats: The unknown donor CMV status may have confounded expanded clonotype changes.

In the case of this clonotype: Its antigen is unidentified.

The CDR3 contains 16 residues. Germline lookup yields CDR1 MGHDK and CDR2 SYGVNS. Each donor's blood draw was 7.5 to 10 milliliters of peripheral blood. Together with a sample-barcoded 5' primer, a J-beta primer mix was included in a second PCR lasting roughly 6 to 12 cycles. The template-switch adaptor, which had 12 random nucleotides, put a tag on each cDNA molecule. MiXCR was run by TCRdb on the 5' RACE reads, yielding one entry per CDR3 protein. This table has around 500,000 distinct CDR3 sequences, 40% to 50% appearing once. This sequence joins TRBV25-1 and TRBJ2-7; 9 bases agree with TRBD2. The DNA end lines up better with TRBJ2-5; the J call may be wrong. Sequencing was carried out using blood. The clonotype was recovered from a man aged 80 or over in good health. The DNA of the CDR3 is TGTGCCAGCAGTGAAGGGGCGGGGGGGCCCCGTGAGACCCAGTACTTC. It translates to CASSEGAGGPRETQYF.